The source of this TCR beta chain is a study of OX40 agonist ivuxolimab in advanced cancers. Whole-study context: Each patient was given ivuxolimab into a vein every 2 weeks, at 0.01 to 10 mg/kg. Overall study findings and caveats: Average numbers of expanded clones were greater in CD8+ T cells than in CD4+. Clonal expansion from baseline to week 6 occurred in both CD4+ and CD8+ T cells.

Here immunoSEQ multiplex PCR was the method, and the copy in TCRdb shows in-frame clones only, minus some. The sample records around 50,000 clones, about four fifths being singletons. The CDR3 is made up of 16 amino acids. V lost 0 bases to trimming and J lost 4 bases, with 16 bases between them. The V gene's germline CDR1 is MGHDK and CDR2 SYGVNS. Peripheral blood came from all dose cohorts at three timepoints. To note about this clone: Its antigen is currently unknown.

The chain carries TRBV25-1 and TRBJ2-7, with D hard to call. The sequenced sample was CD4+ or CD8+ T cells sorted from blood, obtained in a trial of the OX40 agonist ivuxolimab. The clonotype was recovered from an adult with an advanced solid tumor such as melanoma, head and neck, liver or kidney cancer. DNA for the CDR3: TGTGCCAGCAGTGAATATTACGGGTCAGCCAAATACGAGCAGTACTTC. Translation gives CASSEYYGSAKYEQYF.